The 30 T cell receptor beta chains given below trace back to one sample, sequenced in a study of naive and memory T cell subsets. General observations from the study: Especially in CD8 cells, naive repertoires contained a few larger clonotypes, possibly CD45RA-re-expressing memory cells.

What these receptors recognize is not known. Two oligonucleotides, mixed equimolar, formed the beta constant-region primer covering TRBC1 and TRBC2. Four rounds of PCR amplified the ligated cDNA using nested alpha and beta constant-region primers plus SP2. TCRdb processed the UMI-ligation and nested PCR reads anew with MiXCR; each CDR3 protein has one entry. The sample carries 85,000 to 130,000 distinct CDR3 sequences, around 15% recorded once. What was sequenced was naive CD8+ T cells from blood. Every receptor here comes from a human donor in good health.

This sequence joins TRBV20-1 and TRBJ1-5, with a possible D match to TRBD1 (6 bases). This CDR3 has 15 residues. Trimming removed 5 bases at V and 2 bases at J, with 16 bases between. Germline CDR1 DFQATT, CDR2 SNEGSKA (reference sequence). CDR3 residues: CSARRRGLGNQPQHF. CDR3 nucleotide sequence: TGCAGTGCTCGAAGAAGGGGGTTAGGCAATCAGCCCCAGCATTTT.

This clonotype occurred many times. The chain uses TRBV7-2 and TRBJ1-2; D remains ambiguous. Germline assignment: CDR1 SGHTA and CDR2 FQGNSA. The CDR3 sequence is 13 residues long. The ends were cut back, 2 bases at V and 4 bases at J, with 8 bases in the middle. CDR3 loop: CASSLFEIYGYTF. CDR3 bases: TGTGCCAGCAGCTTATTCGAGATCTATGGCTACACCTTC.

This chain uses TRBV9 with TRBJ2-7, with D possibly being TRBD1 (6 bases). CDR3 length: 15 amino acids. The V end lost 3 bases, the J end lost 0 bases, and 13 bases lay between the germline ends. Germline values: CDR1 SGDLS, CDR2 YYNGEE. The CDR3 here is CASSEGVSSSYEQYF. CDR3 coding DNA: TGTGCCAGCAGCGAGGGGGTTTCCTCCTCCTACGAGCAGTACTTC.

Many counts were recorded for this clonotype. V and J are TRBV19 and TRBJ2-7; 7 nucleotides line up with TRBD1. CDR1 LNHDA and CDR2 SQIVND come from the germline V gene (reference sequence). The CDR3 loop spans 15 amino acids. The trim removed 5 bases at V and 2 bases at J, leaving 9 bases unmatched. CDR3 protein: CASSVYRGPTYEQYF. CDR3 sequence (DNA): TGTGCCAGTAGTGTATACAGGGGACCTACCTACGAGCAGTACTTC.

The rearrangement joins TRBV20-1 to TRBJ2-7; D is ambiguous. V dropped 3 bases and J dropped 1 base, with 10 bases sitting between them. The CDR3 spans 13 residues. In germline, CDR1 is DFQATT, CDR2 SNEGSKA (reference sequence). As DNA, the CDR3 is TGCAGTGCTAGCCCAAAGCCTTCCTACGAGCAGTACTTC. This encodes CSASPKPSYEQYF.

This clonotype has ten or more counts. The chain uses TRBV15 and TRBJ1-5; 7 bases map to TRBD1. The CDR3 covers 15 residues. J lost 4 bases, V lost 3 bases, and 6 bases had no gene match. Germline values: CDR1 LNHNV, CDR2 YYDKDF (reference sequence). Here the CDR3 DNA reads TGTGCCACCAGCAGGGGGGACAGCCCAAATCAGCCCCAGCATTTT. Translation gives CATSRGDSPNQPQHF.

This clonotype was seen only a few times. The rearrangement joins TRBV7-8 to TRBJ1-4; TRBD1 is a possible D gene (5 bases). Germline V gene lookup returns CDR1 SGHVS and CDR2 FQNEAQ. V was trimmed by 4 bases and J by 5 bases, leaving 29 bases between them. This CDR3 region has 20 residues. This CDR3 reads CASSSGTPGASILTNEKLFF. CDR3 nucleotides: TGTGCCAGCAGCTCCGGGACCCCCGGGGCCTCCATACTCACCAATGAAAAACTGTTTTTT. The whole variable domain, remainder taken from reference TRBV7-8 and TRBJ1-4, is GAGVSQSPRYKVAKRGQDVALRCDPISGHVSLFWYQQALGQGPEFLTYFQNEAQLDKSGLPSDRFFAERPEGSVSTLKIQRTQQEDSAVYLCASSSGTPGASILTNEKLFFGSGTQLSVL.

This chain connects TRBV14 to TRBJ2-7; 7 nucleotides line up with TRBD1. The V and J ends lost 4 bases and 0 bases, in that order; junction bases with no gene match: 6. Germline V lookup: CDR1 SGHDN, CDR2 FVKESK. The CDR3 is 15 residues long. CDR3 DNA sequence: TGTGCCAGCAGCCTTGCCGGGACAGCCTCCTACGAGCAGTACTTC. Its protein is CASSLAGTASYEQYF.

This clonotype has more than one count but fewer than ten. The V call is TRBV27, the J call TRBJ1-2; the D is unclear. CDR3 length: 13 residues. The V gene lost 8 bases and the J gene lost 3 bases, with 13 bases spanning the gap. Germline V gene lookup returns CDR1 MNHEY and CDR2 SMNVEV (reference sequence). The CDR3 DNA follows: TGTGCCAGCGGGGTAAACATGTACTATGGCTACACCTTC. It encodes CASGVNMYYGYTF.

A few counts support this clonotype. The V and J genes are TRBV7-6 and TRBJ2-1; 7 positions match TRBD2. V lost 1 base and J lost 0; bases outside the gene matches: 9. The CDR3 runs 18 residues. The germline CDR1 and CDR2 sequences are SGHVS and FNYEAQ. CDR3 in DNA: TGTGCCAGCAGCTTAGTGTGGGGGGGGGGACTCTCCTACAATGAGCAGTTCTTC. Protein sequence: CASSLVWGGGLSYNEQFF.

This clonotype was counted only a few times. The DNA for the CDR3 is TGTGCCAGCAGTTTATCGATGCGGAGTGAGCAGTTCTTC. It encodes CASSLSMRSEQFF. The chain combines TRBV27 with TRBJ2-1; D gene unclear. Trimming pared 0 bases from V and 9 bases from J, leaving 9 bases between. Germline V CDR1 and CDR2: MNHEY, SMNVEV (reference sequence). The CDR3 is 13 residues long.

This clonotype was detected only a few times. Here the CDR3 DNA reads TGTGCCAGCAGCCCAGGCATCGGGACAGGGGGCAATGAGCAGTTCTTC. As protein: CASSPGIGTGGNEQFF. The V call is TRBV3-1, the J call TRBJ2-1; 11 nucleotides agree with TRBD1. Germline V gene lookup returns CDR1 LGHDT and CDR2 YNNKEL (reference sequence). This CDR3 contains 16 residues. Unmatched junction bases numbered 8, after V lost 4 bases and J lost 6 bases.

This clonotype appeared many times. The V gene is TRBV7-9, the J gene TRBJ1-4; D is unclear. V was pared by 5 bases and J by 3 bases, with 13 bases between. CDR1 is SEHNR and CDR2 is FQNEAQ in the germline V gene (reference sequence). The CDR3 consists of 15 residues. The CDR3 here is CASSHEGSANEKLFF. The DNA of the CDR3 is TGTGCCAGCAGCCACGAGGGCTCAGCTAATGAAAAACTGTTTTTT.

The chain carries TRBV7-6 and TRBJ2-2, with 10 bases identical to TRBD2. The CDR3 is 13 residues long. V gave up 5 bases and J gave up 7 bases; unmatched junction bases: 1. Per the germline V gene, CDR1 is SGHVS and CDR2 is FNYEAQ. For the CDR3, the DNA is TGTGCCAGCAGCCCTAGCGGGAGCGGGGAGCTGTTTTTT. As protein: CASSPSGSGELFF.

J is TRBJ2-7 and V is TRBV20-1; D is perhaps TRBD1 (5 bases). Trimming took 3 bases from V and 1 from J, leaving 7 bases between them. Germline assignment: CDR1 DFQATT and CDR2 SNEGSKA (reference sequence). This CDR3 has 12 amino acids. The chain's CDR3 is CSASTGSYEQYF. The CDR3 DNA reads TGCAGTGCTAGCACAGGTTCCTACGAGCAGTACTTC.

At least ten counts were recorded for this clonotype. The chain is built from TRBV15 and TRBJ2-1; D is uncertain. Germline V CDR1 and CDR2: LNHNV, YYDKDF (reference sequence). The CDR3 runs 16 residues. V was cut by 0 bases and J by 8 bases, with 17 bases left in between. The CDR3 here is CATSRDLGGPRDEQFF. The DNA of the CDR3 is TGTGCCACCAGCAGAGATCTAGGTGGGCCTAGGGATGAGCAGTTCTTC.

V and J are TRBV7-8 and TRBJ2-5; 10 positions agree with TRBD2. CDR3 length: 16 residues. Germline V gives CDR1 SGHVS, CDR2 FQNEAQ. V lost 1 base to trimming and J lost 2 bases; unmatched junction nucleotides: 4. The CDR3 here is CASSLGSGGRQETQYF. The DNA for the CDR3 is TGTGCCAGCAGCTTAGGTAGCGGGGGGCGTCAAGAGACCCAGTACTTC.

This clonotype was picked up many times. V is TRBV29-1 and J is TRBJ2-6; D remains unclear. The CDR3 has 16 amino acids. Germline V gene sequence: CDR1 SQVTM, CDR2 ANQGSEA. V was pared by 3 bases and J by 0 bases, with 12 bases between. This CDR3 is CSVEHSESSGANVLTF. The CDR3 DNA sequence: TGCAGCGTTGAGCATTCGGAAAGCTCTGGGGCCAACGTCCTGACTTTC.

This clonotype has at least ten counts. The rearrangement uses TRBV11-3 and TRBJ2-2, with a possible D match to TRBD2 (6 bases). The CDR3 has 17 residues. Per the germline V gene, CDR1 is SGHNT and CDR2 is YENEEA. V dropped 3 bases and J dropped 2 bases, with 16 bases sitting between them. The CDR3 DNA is TGTGCCAGCAGCTTCGGATCAGCGGGCGGAAACACCGGGGAGCTGTTTTTT. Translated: CASSFGSAGGNTGELFF.

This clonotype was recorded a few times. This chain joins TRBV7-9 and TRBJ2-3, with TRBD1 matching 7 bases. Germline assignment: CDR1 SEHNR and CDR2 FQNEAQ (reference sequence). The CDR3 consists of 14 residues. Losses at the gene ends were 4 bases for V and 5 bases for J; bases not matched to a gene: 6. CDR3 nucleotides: TGTGCCAGCAGCTACCGGGACAGAGAAGATACGCAGTATTTT. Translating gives CASSYRDREDTQYF.

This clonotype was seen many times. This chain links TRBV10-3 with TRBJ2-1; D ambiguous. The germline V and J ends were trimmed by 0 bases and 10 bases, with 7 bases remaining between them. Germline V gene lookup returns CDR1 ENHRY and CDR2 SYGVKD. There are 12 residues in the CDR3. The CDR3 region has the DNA TGTGCCATCAGTGAGTCAAGGCTGGAGCAGTTCTTC. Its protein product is CAISESRLEQFF.

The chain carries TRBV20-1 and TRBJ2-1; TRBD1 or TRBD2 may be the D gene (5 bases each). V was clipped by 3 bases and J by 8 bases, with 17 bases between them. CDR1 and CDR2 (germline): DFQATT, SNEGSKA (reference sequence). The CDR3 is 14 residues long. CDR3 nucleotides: TGCAGTGCTAGCTTGGGGGATCGGGTCCATGAGCAGTTCTTC. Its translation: CSASLGDRVHEQFF.

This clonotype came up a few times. CDR3 sequence (DNA): TGTGCCAGCAGTTACTCTGAGTGGGGAGAGACCCAGTACTTC. Translation gives CASSYSEWGETQYF. The V and J genes are TRBV6-2 or TRBV6-3 and TRBJ2-5; no firm D call. Germline assignment: CDR1 MNHEY and CDR2 SVGEGT. V dropped 0 bases and J dropped 4 bases, with 9 bases sitting between them. The CDR3 covers 14 residues.

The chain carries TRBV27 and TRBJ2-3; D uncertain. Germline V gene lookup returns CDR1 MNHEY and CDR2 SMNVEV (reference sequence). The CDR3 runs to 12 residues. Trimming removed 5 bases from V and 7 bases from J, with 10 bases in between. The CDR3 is CASSVGTHTQYF. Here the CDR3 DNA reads TGTGCCAGCAGTGTCGGAACTCATACGCAGTATTTT.

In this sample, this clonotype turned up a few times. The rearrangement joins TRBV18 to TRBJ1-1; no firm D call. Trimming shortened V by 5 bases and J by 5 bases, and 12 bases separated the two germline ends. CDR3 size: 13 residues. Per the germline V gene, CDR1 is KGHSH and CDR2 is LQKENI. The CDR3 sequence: CASSSGVGTEAFF. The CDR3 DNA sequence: TGTGCCAGCTCAAGTGGCGTCGGAACTGAAGCTTTCTTT.

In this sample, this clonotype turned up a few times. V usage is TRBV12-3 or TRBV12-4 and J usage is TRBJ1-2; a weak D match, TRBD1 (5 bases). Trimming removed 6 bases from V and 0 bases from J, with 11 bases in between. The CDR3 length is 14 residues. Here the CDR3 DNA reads TGTGCCAGCAGCCTGCTGACAGCTAACTATGGCTACACCTTC. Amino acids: CASSLLTANYGYTF.

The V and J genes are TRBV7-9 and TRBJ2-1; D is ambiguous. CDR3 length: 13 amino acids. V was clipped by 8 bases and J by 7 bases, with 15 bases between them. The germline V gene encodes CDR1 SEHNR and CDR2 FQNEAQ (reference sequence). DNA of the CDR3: TGTGCCAGCGGCTCCTCATTATGGAATGAGCAGTTCTTC. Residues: CASGSSLWNEQFF.

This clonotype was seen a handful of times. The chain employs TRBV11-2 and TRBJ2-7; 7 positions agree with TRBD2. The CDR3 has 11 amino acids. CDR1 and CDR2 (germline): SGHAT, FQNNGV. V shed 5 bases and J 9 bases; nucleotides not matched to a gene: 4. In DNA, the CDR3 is TGTGCCAGCAGCCCCGGGGGGATGCAGTACTTC. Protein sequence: CASSPGGMQYF.

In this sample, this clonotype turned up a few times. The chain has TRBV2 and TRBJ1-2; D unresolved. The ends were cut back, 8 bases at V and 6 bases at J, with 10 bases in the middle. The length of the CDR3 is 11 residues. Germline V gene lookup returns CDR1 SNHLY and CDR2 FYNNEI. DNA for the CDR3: TGTGCCAGCCTTCTCCCAGATGGCTACACCTTC. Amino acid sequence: CASLLPDGYTF.

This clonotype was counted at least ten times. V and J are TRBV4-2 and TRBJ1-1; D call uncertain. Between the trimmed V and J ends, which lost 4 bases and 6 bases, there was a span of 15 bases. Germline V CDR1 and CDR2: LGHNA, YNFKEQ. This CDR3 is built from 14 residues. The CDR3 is CASSPGEGGPEAFF. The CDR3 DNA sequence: TGTGCCAGCAGCCCTGGGGAGGGCGGGCCTGAAGCTTTCTTT.